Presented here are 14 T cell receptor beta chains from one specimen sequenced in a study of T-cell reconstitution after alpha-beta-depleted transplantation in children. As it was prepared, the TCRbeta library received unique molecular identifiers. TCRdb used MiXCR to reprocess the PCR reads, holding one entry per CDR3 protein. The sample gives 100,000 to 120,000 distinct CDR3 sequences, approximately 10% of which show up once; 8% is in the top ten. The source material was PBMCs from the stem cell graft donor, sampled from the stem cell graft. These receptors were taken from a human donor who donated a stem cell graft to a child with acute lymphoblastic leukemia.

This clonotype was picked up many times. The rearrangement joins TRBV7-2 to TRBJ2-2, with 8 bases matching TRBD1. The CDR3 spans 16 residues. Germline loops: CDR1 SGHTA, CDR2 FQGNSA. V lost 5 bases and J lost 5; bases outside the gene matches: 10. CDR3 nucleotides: TGTGCCAGCAGCCTAGTAGGGAGGACAGGGACCGGGGAGCTGTTTTTT. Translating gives CASSLVGRTGTGELFF.

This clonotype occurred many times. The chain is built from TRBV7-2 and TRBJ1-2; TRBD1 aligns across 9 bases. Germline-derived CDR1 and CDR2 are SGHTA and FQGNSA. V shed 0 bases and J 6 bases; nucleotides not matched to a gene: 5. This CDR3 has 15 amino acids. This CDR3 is CASSLAAGQGNGYTF. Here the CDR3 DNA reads TGTGCCAGCAGCTTAGCTGCGGGACAGGGAAATGGCTACACCTTC.

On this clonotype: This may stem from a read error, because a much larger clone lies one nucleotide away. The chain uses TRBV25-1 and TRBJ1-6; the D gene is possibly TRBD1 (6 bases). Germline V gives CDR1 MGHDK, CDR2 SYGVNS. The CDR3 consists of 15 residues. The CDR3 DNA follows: TGTGACACCCCAGGGGCCCGAGAAGAGGGTTCACCCCTCCACTTT. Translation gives CDTPGAREEGSPLHF.

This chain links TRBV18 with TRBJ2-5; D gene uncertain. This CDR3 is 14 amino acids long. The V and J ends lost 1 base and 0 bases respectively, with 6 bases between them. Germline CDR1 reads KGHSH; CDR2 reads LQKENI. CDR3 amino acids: CASSPQVYQETQYF. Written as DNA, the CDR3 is TGTGCCAGCTCACCACAGGTGTACCAAGAGACCCAGTACTTC.

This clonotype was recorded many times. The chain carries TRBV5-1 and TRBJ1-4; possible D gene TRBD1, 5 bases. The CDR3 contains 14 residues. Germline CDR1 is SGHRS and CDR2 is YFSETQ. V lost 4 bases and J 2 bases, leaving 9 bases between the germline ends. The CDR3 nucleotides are TGCGCCAGCAGCCCGGGGCGGACTAATGAAAAACTGTTTTTT. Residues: CASSPGRTNEKLFF.

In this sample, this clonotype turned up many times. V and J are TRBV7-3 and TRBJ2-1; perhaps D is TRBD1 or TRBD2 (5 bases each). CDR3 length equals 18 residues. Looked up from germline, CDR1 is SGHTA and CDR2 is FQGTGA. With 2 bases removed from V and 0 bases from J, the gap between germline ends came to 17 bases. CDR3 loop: CASSLVPYGGSSYNEQFF. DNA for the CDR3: TGTGCCAGCAGCTTAGTCCCCTATGGGGGTAGCTCCTACAATGAGCAGTTCTTC.

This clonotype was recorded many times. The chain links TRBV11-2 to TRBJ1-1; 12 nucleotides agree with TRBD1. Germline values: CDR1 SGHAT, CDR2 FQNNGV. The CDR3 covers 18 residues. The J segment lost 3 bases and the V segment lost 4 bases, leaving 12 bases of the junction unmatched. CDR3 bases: TGTGCCAGCAGCTCTGCCGGGACAGGGGGCTCTATCGACACTGAAGCTTTCTTT. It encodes CASSSAGTGGSIDTEAFF.

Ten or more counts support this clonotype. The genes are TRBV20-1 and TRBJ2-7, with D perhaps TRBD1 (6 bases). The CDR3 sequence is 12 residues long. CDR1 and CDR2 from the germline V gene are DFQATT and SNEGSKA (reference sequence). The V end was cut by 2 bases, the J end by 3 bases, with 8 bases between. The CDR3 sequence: CSARTDSYEQYF. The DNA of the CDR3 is TGCAGTGCTAGAACGGACAGCTACGAGCAGTACTTC.

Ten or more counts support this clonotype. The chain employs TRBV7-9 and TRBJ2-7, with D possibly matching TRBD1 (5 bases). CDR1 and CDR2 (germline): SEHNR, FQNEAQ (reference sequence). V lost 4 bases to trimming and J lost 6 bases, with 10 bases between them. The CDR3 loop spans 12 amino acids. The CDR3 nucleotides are TGTGCCAGCAGCTACAGGACGGGCGAGCAGTACTTC. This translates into CASSYRTGEQYF. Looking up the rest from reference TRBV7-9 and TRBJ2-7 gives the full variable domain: DTGVSQNPRHKITKRGQNVTFRCDPISEHNRLYWYRQTLGQGPEFLTYFQNEAQLEKSRLLSDRFSAERPKGSFSTLEIQRTEQGDSAMYLCASSYRTGEQYFGPGTRLTVT.

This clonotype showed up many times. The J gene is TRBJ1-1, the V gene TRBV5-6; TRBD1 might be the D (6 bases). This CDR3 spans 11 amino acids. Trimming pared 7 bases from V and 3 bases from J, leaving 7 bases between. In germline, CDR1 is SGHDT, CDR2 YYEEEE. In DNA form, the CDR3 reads TGTGCCAGCGGACAGTACACTGAAGCTTTCTTT. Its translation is CASGQYTEAFF.

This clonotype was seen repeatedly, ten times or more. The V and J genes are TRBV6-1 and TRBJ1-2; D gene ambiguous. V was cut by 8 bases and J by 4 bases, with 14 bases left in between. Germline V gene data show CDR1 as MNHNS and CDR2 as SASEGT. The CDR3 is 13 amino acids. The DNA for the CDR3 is TGTGCCAGCCTGAAGGCGGGCTTCTATGGCTACACCTTC. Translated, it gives CASLKAGFYGYTF.

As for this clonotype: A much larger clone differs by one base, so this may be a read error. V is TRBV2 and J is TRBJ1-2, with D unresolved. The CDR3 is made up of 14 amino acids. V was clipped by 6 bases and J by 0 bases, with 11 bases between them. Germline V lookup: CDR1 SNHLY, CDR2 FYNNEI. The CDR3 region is CASRARPANYGYTF. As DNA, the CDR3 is TGTGCCAGCAGAGCCAGGCCTGCTAACTATGGCTACACCTTC.

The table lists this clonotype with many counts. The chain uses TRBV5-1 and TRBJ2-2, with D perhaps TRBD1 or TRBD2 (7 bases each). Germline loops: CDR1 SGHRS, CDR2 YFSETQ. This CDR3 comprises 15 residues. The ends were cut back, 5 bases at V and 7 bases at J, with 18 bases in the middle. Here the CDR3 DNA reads TGCGCCAGCAGTCCCGGGACAGAGCGGGGCGGGGAGCTGTTTTTT. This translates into CASSPGTERGGELFF.

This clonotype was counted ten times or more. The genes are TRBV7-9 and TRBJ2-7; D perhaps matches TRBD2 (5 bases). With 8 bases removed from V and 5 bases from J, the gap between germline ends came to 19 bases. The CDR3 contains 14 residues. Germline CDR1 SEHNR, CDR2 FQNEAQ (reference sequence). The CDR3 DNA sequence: TGTGCCAGCGTAAAGGGAGAAAAGTTGGACGAGCAGTACTTC. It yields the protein CASVKGEKLDEQYF.